Following are 4 T cell receptor beta chains from one sample sequenced in a study of shared clonotypes between healthy human individuals. Using immunoSEQ multiplex PCR, the repertoire was profiled, and TCRdb retains in-frame clones only, with some absent. This sample has approximately 1.5 million clones, with 97% to 99% found just once. Sequencing was carried out using naive CD4+ T cells sorted from blood. Regarding subset: CD45RA+ positively selected. The receptors stem from a man younger than 40 in good health.

The genes are TRBV25-1 and TRBJ2-3; TRBD2 matches at 10 bases. V shed 2 bases, J shed 2 bases, and the junction held 4 bases outside the gene matches. Germline CDR1 and CDR2: MGHDK and SYGVNS. The CDR3 totals 16 residues. In DNA form, the CDR3 reads TGTGCCAGCAGTGAAAGCACTAGCGGGGTCACAGATACGCAGTATTTT. Translation gives CASSESTSGVTDTQYF.

The chain links TRBV30 to TRBJ2-5; 15 nucleotides agree with TRBD2. Losses at the gene ends were 1 base for V and 2 bases for J; bases not matched to a gene: 5. CDR3 length: 17 residues. CDR1 is GTSNPN, CDR2 SVGIG, per germline (reference sequence). The DNA of the CDR3 is TGTGCCTGGAGTGGGACTAGCGGGAGGGCCGGGCAAGAGACCCAGTACTTC. This sequence encodes CAWSGTSGRAGQETQYF.

The CDR3: CASSFGQENQPQHF. The DNA of the CDR3 is TGTGCCAGCAGCTTTGGACAGGAGAATCAGCCCCAGCATTTT. The chain recombines TRBV7-9 with TRBJ1-5; TRBD1 aligns across 7 bases. Germline-derived CDR1 and CDR2 are SEHNR and FQNEAQ (reference sequence). Trimming took 3 bases from V and 4 from J; bases not matched to a gene: 3. The CDR3 totals 14 residues.

The chain couples TRBV5-1 to TRBJ1-2, with TRBD1 matching over 7 bases. Unmatched junction bases numbered 8, after V lost 1 base and J lost 14 bases. The CDR3 covers 12 residues. Germline V gene data show CDR1 as SGHRS and CDR2 as YFSETQ. The CDR3 sequence: CASSLQGTRGTF. CDR3 DNA: TGCGCCAGCAGCTTGCAGGGTACCAGGGGGACCTTC. The entire variable domain, with the rest obtained from reference TRBV5-1 and TRBJ1-2, is as follows: KAGVTQTPRYLIKTRGQQVTLSCSPISGHRSVSWYQQTPGQGLQFLFEYFSETQRNKGNFPGRFSGRQFSNSRSEMNVSTLELGDSALYLCASSLQGTRGTFGSGTRLTVV.